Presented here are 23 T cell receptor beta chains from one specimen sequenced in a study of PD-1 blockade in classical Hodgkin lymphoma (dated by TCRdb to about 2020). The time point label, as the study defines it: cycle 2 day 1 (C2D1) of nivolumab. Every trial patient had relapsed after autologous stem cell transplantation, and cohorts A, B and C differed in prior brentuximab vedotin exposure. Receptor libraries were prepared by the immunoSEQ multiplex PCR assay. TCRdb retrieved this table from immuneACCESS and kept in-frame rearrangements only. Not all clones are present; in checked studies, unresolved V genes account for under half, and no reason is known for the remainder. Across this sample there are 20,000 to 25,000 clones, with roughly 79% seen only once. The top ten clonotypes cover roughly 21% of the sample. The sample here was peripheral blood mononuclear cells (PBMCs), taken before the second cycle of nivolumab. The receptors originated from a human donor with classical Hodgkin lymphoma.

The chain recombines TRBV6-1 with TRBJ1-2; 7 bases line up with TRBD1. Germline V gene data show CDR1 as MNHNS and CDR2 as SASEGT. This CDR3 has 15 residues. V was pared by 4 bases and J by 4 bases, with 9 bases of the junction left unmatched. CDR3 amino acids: CASSARGQSSYGYTF. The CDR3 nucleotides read TGTGCCAGCAGTGCCCGGGGACAGTCCTCCTATGGCTACACCTTC.

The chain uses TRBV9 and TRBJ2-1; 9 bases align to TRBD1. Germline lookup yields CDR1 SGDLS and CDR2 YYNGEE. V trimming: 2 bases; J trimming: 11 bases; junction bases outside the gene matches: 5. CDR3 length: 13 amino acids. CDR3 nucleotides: TGTGCCAGCAGCGTGGCTGGGACAGGGAAGCAGTTCTTC. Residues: CASSVAGTGKQFF.

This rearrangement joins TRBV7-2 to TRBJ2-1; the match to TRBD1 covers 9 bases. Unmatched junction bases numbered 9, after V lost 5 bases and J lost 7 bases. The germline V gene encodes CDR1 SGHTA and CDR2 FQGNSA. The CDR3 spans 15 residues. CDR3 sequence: CASSHPGQGWNEQFF. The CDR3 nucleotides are TGTGCCAGCAGCCATCCGGGACAGGGATGGAATGAGCAGTTCTTC.

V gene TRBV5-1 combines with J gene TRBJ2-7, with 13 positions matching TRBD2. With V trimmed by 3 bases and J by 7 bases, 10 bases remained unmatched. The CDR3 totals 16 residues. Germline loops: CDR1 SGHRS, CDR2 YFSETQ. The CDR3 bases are TGCGCCAGCAGCTACTCATGGACTAGCGGGAGAGGAGAGCAGTACTTC. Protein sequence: CASSYSWTSGRGEQYF.

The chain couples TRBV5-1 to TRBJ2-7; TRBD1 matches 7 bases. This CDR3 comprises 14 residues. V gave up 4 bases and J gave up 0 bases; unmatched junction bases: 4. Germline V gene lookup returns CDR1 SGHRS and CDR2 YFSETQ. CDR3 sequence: CASSRGTVSYEQYF. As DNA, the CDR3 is TGCGCCAGCAGCAGAGGGACAGTCTCCTACGAGCAGTACTTC.

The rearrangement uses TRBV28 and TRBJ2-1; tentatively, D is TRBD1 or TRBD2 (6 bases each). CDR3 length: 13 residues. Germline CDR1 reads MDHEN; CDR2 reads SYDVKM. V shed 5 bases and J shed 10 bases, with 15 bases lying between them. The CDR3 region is CASSTPQGGEQFF. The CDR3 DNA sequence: TGTGCCAGCAGTACCCCACAAGGGGGGGAGCAGTTCTTC.

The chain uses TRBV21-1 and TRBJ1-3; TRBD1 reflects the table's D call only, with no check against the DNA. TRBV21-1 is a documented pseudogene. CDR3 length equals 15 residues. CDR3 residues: CASTTVRGPGNTIYF. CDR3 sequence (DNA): TGTGCCAGCACTACAGTAAGGGGGCCTGGAAACACCATATATTTT.

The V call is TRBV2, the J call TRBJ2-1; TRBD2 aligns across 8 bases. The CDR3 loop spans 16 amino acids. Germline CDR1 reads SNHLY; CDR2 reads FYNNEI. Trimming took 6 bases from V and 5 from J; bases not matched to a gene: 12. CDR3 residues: CASSDLGLAGNNEQFF. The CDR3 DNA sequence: TGTGCCAGCAGCGACCTTGGGCTAGCGGGTAACAATGAGCAGTTCTTC.

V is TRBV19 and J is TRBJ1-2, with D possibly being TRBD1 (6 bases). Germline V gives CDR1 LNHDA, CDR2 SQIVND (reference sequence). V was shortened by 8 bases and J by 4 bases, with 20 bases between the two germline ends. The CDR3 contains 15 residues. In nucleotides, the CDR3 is TGTGCCAGTGTTCCCATGTCGGGGGGCCTCTATGGCTACACCTTC. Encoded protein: CASVPMSGGLYGYTF.

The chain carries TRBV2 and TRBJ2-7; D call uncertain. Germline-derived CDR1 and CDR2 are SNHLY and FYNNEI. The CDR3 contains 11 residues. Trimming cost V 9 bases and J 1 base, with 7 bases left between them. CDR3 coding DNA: TGTGCCAGTATAGATTCCTACGAGCAGTACTTC. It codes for CASIDSYEQYF.

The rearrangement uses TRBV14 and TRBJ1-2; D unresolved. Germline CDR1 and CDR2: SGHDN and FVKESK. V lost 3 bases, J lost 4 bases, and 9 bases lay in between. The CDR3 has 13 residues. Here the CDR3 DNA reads TGTGCCAGCAGCCATCCTCTCCTCTATGGCTACACCTTC. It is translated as CASSHPLLYGYTF.

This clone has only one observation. CDR3 in amino acids: CASSPPTSGRSNEQFF. The CDR3 bases are TGCGCCAGCAGCCCCCCAACTAGCGGGAGGTCCAATGAGCAGTTCTTC. This sequence joins TRBV5-1 and TRBJ2-1; TRBD2 aligns across 12 bases. Germline loops: CDR1 SGHRS, CDR2 YFSETQ. The CDR3 totals 16 residues. With 4 bases clipped from V and 6 bases from J, the junction kept 8 bases outside the gene matches.

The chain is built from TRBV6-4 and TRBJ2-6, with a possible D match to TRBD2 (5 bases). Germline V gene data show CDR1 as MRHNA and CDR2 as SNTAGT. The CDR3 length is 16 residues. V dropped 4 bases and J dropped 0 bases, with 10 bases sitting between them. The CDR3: CASSAREISGANVLTF. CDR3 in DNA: TGTGCCAGCAGTGCCCGGGAAATCTCTGGGGCCAACGTCCTGACTTTC.

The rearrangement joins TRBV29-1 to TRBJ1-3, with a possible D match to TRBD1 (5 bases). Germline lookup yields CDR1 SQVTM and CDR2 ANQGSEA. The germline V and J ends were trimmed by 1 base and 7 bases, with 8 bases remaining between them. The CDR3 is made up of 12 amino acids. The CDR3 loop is CSVEVRQNTIYF. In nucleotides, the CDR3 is TGCAGCGTTGAAGTACGACAGAACACCATATATTTT.

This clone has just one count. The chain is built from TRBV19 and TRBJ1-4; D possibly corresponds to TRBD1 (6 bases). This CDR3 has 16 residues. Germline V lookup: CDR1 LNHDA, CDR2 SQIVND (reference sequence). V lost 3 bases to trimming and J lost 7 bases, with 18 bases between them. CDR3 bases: TGTGCCAGTAGTATTTCAACGGGGGCAACGCGTGAAAAACTGTTTTTT. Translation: CASSISTGATREKLFF.

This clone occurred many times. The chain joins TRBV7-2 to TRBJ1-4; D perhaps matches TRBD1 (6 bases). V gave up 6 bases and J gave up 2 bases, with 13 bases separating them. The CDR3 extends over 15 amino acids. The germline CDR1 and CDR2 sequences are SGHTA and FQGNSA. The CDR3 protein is CASSRQAGTNEKLFF. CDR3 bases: TGTGCCAGCAGTCGACAGGCGGGGACTAATGAAAAACTGTTTTTT.

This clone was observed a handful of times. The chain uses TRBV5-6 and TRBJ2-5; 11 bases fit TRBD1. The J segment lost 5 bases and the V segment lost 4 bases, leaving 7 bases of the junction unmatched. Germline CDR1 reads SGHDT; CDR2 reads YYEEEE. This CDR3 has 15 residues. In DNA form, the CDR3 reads TGTGCCAGCAGCCCGCCGGACAGGGGGCTGGAGACCCAGTACTTC. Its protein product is CASSPPDRGLETQYF.

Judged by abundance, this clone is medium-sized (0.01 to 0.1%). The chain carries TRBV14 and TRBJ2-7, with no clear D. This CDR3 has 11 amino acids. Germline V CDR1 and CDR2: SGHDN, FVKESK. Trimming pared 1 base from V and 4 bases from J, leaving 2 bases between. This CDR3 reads CASSQGYEQYF. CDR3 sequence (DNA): TGTGCCAGCAGCCAAGGATACGAGCAGTACTTC.

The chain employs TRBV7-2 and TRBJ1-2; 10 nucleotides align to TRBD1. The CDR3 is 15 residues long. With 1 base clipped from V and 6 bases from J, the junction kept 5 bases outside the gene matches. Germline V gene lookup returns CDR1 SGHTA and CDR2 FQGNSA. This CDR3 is CASSLEWDRGDGYTF. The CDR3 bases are TGTGCCAGCAGCTTAGAATGGGACAGGGGAGATGGCTACACCTTC. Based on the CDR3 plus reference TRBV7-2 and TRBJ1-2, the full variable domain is GAGVSQSPSNKVTEKGKDVELRCDPISGHTALYWYRQSLGQGLEFLIYFQGNSAPDKSGLPSDRFSAERTGGSVSTLTIQRTQQEDSAVYLCASSLEWDRGDGYTFGSGTRLTVV.

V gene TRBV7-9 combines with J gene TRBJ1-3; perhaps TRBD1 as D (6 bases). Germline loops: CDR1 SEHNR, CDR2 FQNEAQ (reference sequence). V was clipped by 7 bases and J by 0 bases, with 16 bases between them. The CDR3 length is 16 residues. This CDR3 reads CASNPQGKSSGNTIYF. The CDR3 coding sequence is TGTGCCAGCAACCCACAGGGAAAGAGCTCTGGAAACACCATATATTTT.

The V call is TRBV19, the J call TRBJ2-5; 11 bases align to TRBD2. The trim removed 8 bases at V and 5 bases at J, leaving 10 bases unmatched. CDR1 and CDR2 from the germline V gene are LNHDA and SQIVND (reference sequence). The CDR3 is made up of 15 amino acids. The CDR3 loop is CASASLAGGWETQYF. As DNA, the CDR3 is TGTGCCAGTGCCTCGCTAGCGGGGGGTTGGGAGACCCAGTACTTC.

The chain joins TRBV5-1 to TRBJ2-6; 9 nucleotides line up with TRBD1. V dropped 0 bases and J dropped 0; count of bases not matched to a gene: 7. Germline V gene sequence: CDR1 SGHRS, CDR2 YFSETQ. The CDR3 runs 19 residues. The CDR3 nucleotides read TGCGCCAGCAGCTTGGAAGGAGGACAGGGGAGCTCTGGGGCCAACGTCCTGACTTTC. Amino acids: CASSLEGGQGSSGANVLTF.

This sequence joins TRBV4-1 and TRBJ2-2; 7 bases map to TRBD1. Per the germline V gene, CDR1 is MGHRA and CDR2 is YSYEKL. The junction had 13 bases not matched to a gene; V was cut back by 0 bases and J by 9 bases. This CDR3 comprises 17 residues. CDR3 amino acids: CASSQDRDSSIHRELFF. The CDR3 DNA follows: TGCGCCAGCAGCCAAGATCGGGACAGTTCTATTCACCGGGAGCTGTTTTTT.